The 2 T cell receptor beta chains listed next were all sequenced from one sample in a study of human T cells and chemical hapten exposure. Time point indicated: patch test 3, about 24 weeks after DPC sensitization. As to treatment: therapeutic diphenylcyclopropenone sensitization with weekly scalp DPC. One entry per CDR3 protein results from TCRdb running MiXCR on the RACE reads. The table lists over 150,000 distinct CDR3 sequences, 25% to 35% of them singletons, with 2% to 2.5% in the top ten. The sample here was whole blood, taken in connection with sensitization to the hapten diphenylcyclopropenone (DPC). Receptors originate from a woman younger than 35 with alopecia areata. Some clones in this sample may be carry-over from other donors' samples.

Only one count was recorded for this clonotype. CDR3 sequence (DNA): TGCAGTGCTACTCTACCGGGACGAAAGAATTCACCCCTCCACTTT. The encoded protein is CSATLPGRKNSPLHF. The chain uses TRBV20-1 and TRBJ1-6; D is possibly TRBD1 (5 bases). This CDR3 region has 15 residues. The germline gives CDR1 DFQATT, CDR2 SNEGSKA (reference sequence). Trimming took 4 bases from V and 7 from J, leaving 17 bases between them.

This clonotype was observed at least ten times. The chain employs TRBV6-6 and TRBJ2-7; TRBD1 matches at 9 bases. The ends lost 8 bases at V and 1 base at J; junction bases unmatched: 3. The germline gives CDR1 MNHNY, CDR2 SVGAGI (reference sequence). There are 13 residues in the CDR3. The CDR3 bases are TGTGCCAGCGTTGACAGGGGGTCCTACGAGCAGTACTTC. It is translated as CASVDRGSYEQYF.